One sample yielded the 21 T cell receptor beta chains listed below, sequenced in a study of OX40 agonist ivuxolimab in advanced cancers. Measured with immunoSEQ multiplex PCR; TCRdb has only the in-frame clones, and not every one. Among some 81,000 clones listed, more than 75% were seen once. The material was CD4+ or CD8+ T cells sorted from blood, obtained in a trial of the OX40 agonist ivuxolimab. The origin of the receptors is an adult with an advanced solid tumor such as melanoma, head and neck, liver or kidney cancer.

This chain links TRBV4-2 with TRBJ2-2; 7 bases match TRBD2. Germline assignment: CDR1 LGHNA and CDR2 YNFKEQ. The CDR3 is 15 residues long. J lost 5 bases, V lost 0 bases, and 3 bases had no gene match. The CDR3 DNA is TGTGCCAGCAGCCAAGATCTCGGGGGGACCGGGGAGCTGTTTTTT. It encodes CASSQDLGGTGELFF.

The rearrangement uses TRBV7-8 and TRBJ1-1; perhaps TRBD1 as D (5 bases). CDR3 size: 13 residues. From germline, CDR1 is SGHVS and CDR2 FQNEAQ. V lost 8 bases and J lost 4, with 14 bases in between. CDR3 sequence reads: CASSSGGTTEAFF. DNA of the CDR3: TGTGCCAGCTCAAGCGGAGGGACCACTGAAGCTTTCTTT.

The V gene is TRBV7-2, the J gene TRBJ2-7; 11 nucleotides line up with TRBD1. V was clipped by 1 base and J by 5 bases; unmatched bases: 4. CDR3 length: 15 amino acids. Germline V gene sequence: CDR1 SGHTA, CDR2 FQGNSA. The CDR3 reads CASSLEGQGVHEQYF. The CDR3 nucleotides read TGTGCCAGCAGCTTAGAGGGACAGGGGGTCCACGAGCAGTACTTC.

The chain is built from TRBV11-2 and TRBJ2-2, with no clear D. The CDR3 is 15 amino acids. Trimming cost V 5 bases and J 5 bases, with 15 bases left between them. Germline CDR1 and CDR2: SGHAT and FQNNGV. The CDR3: CASSPGVLRTGELFF. CDR3 DNA: TGTGCCAGCAGCCCCGGCGTCCTTCGGACCGGGGAGCTGTTTTTT.

In its sample, this clone was seen once. The CDR3 DNA is TGTGCCAGCAGAGGCGCCGGGGAGCTGTTTTTT. Translated: CASRGAGELFF. The rearrangement uses TRBV13 and TRBJ2-2; D ambiguous. The V and J ends lost 6 bases and 6 bases respectively, with 5 bases between them. The germline V gene has CDR1 PRHDT and CDR2 FYEKMQ (reference sequence). The CDR3 totals 11 residues.

The chain has TRBV18 and TRBJ2-3; no reliable D call. This CDR3 spans 14 amino acids. The V end lost 6 bases, the J end lost 2 bases, and 12 bases lay between the germline ends. The germline V gene has CDR1 KGHSH and CDR2 LQKENI. DNA of the CDR3: TGTGCCAGCTCTTCCATAGCTAACACAGATACGCAGTATTTT. Encoded protein: CASSSIANTDTQYF.

V gene TRBV2 combines with J gene TRBJ2-3; D ambiguous. This CDR3 comprises 14 residues. Trimming removed 4 bases from V and 0 bases from J, with 8 bases in between. Germline-derived CDR1 and CDR2 are SNHLY and FYNNEI. The CDR3 bases are TGTGCCAGCAGTGTGGGTCATAGCACAGATACGCAGTATTTT. Its translation is CASSVGHSTDTQYF.

The chain joins TRBV4-3 to TRBJ1-4; no clear D. This CDR3 region has 16 residues. The V gene lost 4 bases and the J gene lost 0 bases, with 12 bases spanning the gap. From germline, CDR1 is LGHNA and CDR2 YSLEER. The CDR3 region has the DNA TGCGCCAGCAGCCGCGACGGCTCCGCAACTAATGAAAAACTGTTTTTT. Protein product: CASSRDGSATNEKLFF.

The chain carries TRBV18 and TRBJ1-1; the match to TRBD1 covers 9 bases. The ends lost 2 bases at V and 1 base at J; junction bases unmatched: 2. Per germline, CDR1 KGHSH and CDR2 LQKENI. The CDR3 contains 15 residues. The CDR3, as DNA: TGTGCCAGCTCACCAGGGACAGGGAGGAACACTGAAGCTTTCTTT. This gives the protein CASSPGTGRNTEAFF. The whole variable domain, remainder taken from reference TRBV18 and TRBJ1-1, is NAGVMQNPRHLVRRRGQEARLRCSPMKGHSHVYWYRQLPEEGLKFMVYLQKENIIDESGMPKERFSAEFPKEGPSILRIQQVVRGDSAAYFCASSPGTGRNTEAFFGQGTRLTVV.

The rearrangement joins TRBV9 to TRBJ1-1, with 9 bases matching TRBD1. J was trimmed by 3 bases and V by 4 bases; bases with no gene match: 16. The CDR3 consists of 18 residues. Looked up from germline, CDR1 is SGDLS and CDR2 is YYNGEE. CDR3 sequence: CASSSWTGVGIGDTEAFF. CDR3 nucleotides: TGTGCCAGCAGCTCTTGGACAGGGGTGGGAATCGGGGACACTGAAGCTTTCTTT. The full variable domain, rest sourced from reference TRBV9 and TRBJ1-1, is DSGVTQTPKHLITATGQRVTLRCSPRSGDLSVYWYQQSLDQGLQFLIQYYNGEERAKGNILERFSAQQFPDLHSELNLSSLELGDSALYFCASSSWTGVGIGDTEAFFGQGTRLTVV.

This rearrangement joins TRBV18 to TRBJ1-2; 7 nucleotides align to TRBD1. The CDR3 covers 16 residues. The trim removed 3 bases at V and 0 bases at J, leaving 7 bases unmatched. CDR1 and CDR2 from the germline V gene are KGHSH and LQKENI. The CDR3 nucleotides are TGTGCCAGCTCACCGGCGAACGACAGGGCTAACTATGGCTACACCTTC. Protein: CASSPANDRANYGYTF.

CDR3 amino acids: CSVESGTSGRGYTF. DNA for the CDR3: TGCAGCGTAGAGTCCGGGACCTCCGGGAGAGGCTACACCTTC. The genes are TRBV29-1 and TRBJ1-2; TRBD1 might be the D (5 bases). Per the germline V gene, CDR1 is SQVTM and CDR2 is ANQGSEA. V shed 6 bases and J shed 8 bases, with 22 bases lying between them. The CDR3 length is 14 residues.

The rearrangement links TRBV19 to TRBJ1-5; D uncertain. V was cut by 5 bases and J by 2 bases, with 16 bases left in between. CDR3 size: 16 residues. Germline assignment: CDR1 LNHDA and CDR2 SQIVND (reference sequence). CDR3 bases: TGTGCCAGTAGTCCGAAGATCCCCTTGGGCAATCAGCCCCAGCATTTT. Translated: CASSPKIPLGNQPQHF. Full variable domain (rest looked up from reference TRBV19 and TRBJ1-5): DGGITQSPKYLFRKEGQNVTLSCEQNLNHDAMYWYRQDPGQGLRLIYYSQIVNDFQKGDIAEGYSVSREKKESFPLTVTSAQKNPTAFYLCASSPKIPLGNQPQHFGDGTRLSIL.

The chain employs TRBV5-1 and TRBJ1-2; TRBD1 is a possible D gene (6 bases). This CDR3 has 16 amino acids. From germline, CDR1 is SGHRS and CDR2 YFSETQ. V lost 4 bases, J lost 0 bases, and 16 bases lay in between. This CDR3 is CASSPTGLGANYGYTF. As DNA, the CDR3 is TGCGCCAGCAGCCCAACAGGGTTGGGGGCTAACTATGGCTACACCTTC.

This clone has only a few counts. This sequence joins TRBV19 and TRBJ2-5; possibly TRBD1 for D (6 bases). The CDR3 is made up of 14 amino acids. Per the germline V gene, CDR1 is LNHDA and CDR2 is SQIVND (reference sequence). The V and J ends lost 6 bases and 6 bases respectively, with 17 bases between them. CDR3 loop: CASSPSLGAKTQYF. The CDR3 nucleotides read TGTGCCAGTAGCCCCAGTCTGGGGGCGAAGACCCAGTACTTC.

This chain uses TRBV6-1 with TRBJ1-2; 9 bases are a match to TRBD1. V shed 11 bases and J 3 bases; nucleotides not matched to a gene: 7. In germline, CDR1 is MNHNS, CDR2 SASEGT. The CDR3 is made up of 13 amino acids. CDR3 bases: TGTGCCCTGCAGGGACAGGGACACTATGGCTACACCTTC. Its translation: CALQGQGHYGYTF.

This CDR3 is CASSPVSQGLEAFF. The CDR3, as DNA: TGTGCCAGCAGCCCCGTATCCCAGGGACTTGAAGCTTTCTTT. The V call is TRBV28, the J call TRBJ1-1; tentatively, D is TRBD1 (5 bases). The V end lost 6 bases, the J end lost 7 bases, and 18 bases lay between the germline ends. Looked up from germline, CDR1 is MDHEN and CDR2 is SYDVKM. The CDR3 is made up of 14 amino acids.

The V call is TRBV18, the J call TRBJ2-7; the D gene is possibly TRBD1 (5 bases). Looked up from germline, CDR1 is KGHSH and CDR2 is LQKENI. The V gene lost 4 bases and the J gene lost 0 bases, with 19 bases spanning the gap. The CDR3 sequence is 17 residues long. CDR3 sequence (DNA): TGTGCCAGCTCACTCTTTATCGGTTCAGACAGCTCCTACGAGCAGTACTTC. It yields the protein CASSLFIGSDSSYEQYF.

The CDR3 reads CASSSPDRYHDGDTDTQYF. The CDR3 DNA follows: TGCGCCAGCAGCTCCCCGGACAGGTATCACGATGGGGACACAGATACGCAGTATTTT. The chain couples TRBV5-1 to TRBJ2-3, with 7 bases aligning to TRBD1. The length of the CDR3 is 19 residues. With 3 bases clipped from V and 2 bases from J, the junction kept 18 bases outside the gene matches. Looked up from germline, CDR1 is SGHRS and CDR2 is YFSETQ. Drawing the rest from reference TRBV5-1 and TRBJ2-3, the complete variable domain is KAGVTQTPRYLIKTRGQQVTLSCSPISGHRSVSWYQQTPGQGLQFLFEYFSETQRNKGNFPGRFSGRQFSNSRSEMNVSTLELGDSALYLCASSSPDRYHDGDTDTQYFGPGTRLTVL.

This clone has just a few counts. The genes are TRBV5-4 and TRBJ2-1; D is unresolved. The V gene's germline CDR1 is SGHNT and CDR2 YYREEE (reference sequence). The CDR3 runs 13 residues. The V gene lost 0 bases and the J gene lost 5 bases, with 6 bases spanning the gap. The CDR3 spells CASSLDRHNEQFF. CDR3 sequence (DNA): TGTGCCAGCAGCTTGGACCGTCACAATGAGCAGTTCTTC. Full variable domain (outside the CDR3, taken from reference TRBV5-4 and TRBJ2-1): ETGVTQSPTHLIKTRGQQVTLRCSSQSGHNTVSWYQQALGQGPQFIFQYYREEENGRGNFPPRFSGLQFPNYSSELNVNALELDDSALYLCASSLDRHNEQFFGPGTRLTVL.

V gene TRBV18 combines with J gene TRBJ2-3, with TRBD1 matching over 8 bases. Germline V gene sequence: CDR1 KGHSH, CDR2 LQKENI. This CDR3 comprises 15 residues. Germline trimming cut 6 bases from V and 0 bases from J; bases unmatched to any gene: 5. The CDR3 DNA is TGTGCCAGCTCGCTCCGGGACAGGAGCACAGATACGCAGTATTTT. Translation: CASSLRDRSTDTQYF. Variable domain in full (rest from reference TRBV18 and TRBJ2-3): NAGVMQNPRHLVRRRGQEARLRCSPMKGHSHVYWYRQLPEEGLKFMVYLQKENIIDESGMPKERFSAEFPKEGPSILRIQQVVRGDSAAYFCASSLRDRSTDTQYFGPGTRLTVL.